This entry concerns a single T cell receptor (beta chain). Its antigen remains unidentified. Deletions cut 0 bases from V and 11 bases from J, with 14 bases between. The CDR3 loop spans 12 amino acids. Germline V gene data show CDR1 as GTSNPN and CDR2 as SVGIG (reference sequence). The data originate from a study of early T cells in non-severe SARS-CoV-2 infection. As for the study in general: RNA in bulk from unsorted whole blood was sequenced, and chains were unpaired.

Tagging with unique molecular identifiers was applied to individual cDNA molecules. Via MiXCR, TCRdb re-called the 5' RACE reads, giving one row per CDR3 protein. This repertoire shows roughly 53,000 distinct CDR3 sequences, around 10% found once; its top ten account for about 3.9%. Study-level results: Sequences matched to VDJdb favored anti-spike CD8 responses, while private and CD4 specificities were missed.

This chain links TRBV30 with TRBJ2-7; unclear D gene. The sequencing here drew on whole blood, taken at baseline. The TCR comes from an adult who was a healthcare worker with PCR-confirmed SARS-CoV-2 infection or an uninfected control (not recorded which). The CDR3 protein is CAWSVPPAAEYF. CDR3 in DNA: TGTGCCTGGAGTGTACCCCCGGCTGCGGAGTACTTC.